Listed here are 17 T cell receptor beta chains from one sample, sequenced in a study of CD8 T cells in ankylosing spondylitis. General study points: There was a TCR beta motif, made of eight highly homologous variants, that appeared characteristic of ankylosing spondylitis blood.

Antigens of these TCRs are unknown. TCRdb used MiXCR to reprocess the 5' RACE reads, holding one entry per CDR3 protein. The top ten clones hold more than 40% of a sample with 200,000 to 250,000 distinct CDR3 sequences, around 17% of them seen once. The material sequenced was blood, either unsorted or a sorted T cell fraction (not recorded which). The receptor source for this set is a male donor with ankylosing spondylitis.

This clonotype was found a few times. The V call is TRBV12-3 or TRBV12-4, the J call TRBJ1-1, with D possibly matching TRBD1 (6 bases). The CDR3 sequence is 14 residues long. V was shortened by 6 bases and J by 4 bases, with 15 bases between the two germline ends. The CDR3 sequence is CASSMGGAGTEAFF. The CDR3 DNA follows: TGTGCCAGCAGCATGGGGGGCGCGGGCACTGAAGCTTTCTTT.

The sample holds many counts of this clonotype. V is TRBV12-3 or TRBV12-4 and J is TRBJ2-7; TRBD1 matches at 8 bases. V lost 6 bases, J lost 7 bases, and 5 bases stayed unmatched. CDR3 length: 12 amino acids. The DNA for the CDR3 is TGTGCCAGCAGCGCCACAGGGGGTGAGCAGTACTTC. It specifies CASSATGGEQYF.

J is TRBJ1-2 and V is TRBV5-1; TRBD1 aligns across 8 bases. V lost 3 bases and J lost 10; bases outside the gene matches: 20. The germline CDR1 and CDR2 sequences are SGHRS and YFSETQ. The CDR3 spans 17 residues. Here the CDR3 DNA reads TGCGCCAGCAGCTACCGGGACAGGTACTCCCAAGAGGTTGACTACACCTTC. Its translation: CASSYRDRYSQEVDYTF. Based on the CDR3 plus reference TRBV5-1 and TRBJ1-2, the full variable domain is KAGVTQTPRYLIKTRGQQVTLSCSPISGHRSVSWYQQTPGQGLQFLFEYFSETQRNKGNFPGRFSGRQFSNSRSEMNVSTLELGDSALYLCASSYRDRYSQEVDYTFGSGTRLTVV.

The CDR3 bases are TGTGCAAGTCGCCCTAGGGGGCTAGCGGGAGTTAATGAGCAGTTCTTC. Translating it yields CASRPRGLAGVNEQFF. J is TRBJ2-1 and V is TRBV12-2; the table's TRBD2 call for D was not verified on the DNA. TRBV12-2 is annotated as a pseudogene. This CDR3 has 16 amino acids.

V is TRBV6-2 or TRBV6-3 and J is TRBJ2-1; TRBD2 might be the D (6 bases). The CDR3 has 14 residues. Per the germline V gene, CDR1 is MNHEY and CDR2 is SVGEGT. V lost 1 base to trimming and J lost 7 bases, with 11 bases between them. The chain's CDR3 is CASSYWLALNEQFF. The DNA for the CDR3 is TGTGCCAGCAGTTACTGGCTAGCGTTGAATGAGCAGTTCTTC.

This clonotype appeared a few times. The chain uses TRBV7-3 and TRBJ1-1; tentatively, D is TRBD1 (5 bases). CDR3 length: 15 amino acids. With 3 bases removed from V and 4 bases from J, the gap between germline ends came to 15 bases. Germline assignment: CDR1 SGHTA and CDR2 FQGTGA. This CDR3 reads CASSLRGESGTEAFF. CDR3 DNA sequence: TGTGCCAGCAGCTTGCGAGGGGAATCTGGCACTGAAGCTTTCTTT. The full variable domain, in which reference TRBV7-3 and TRBJ1-1 provide the parts outside the CDR3, is GAGVSQTPSNKVTEKGKYVELRCDPISGHTALYWYRQSLGQGPEFLIYFQGTGAADDSGLPNDRFFAVRPEGSVSTLKIQRTERGDSAVYLCASSLRGESGTEAFFGQGTRLTVV.

This clonotype appeared many times. The chain employs TRBV4-1 and TRBJ2-7; no definite D call. Trimming stripped 1 base from V and 1 base from J, with 11 bases between. Germline-derived CDR1 and CDR2 are MGHRA and YSYEKL. This CDR3 comprises 15 residues. The CDR3 bases are TGCGCCAGCAGCCAAGTAGGGTCAGAATCCTACGAGCAGTACTTC. Amino acids: CASSQVGSESYEQYF.

The chain combines TRBV19 with TRBJ2-7, with a weak D call TRBD1 (5 bases). This CDR3 region has 13 residues. V was cut by 3 bases and J by 3 bases, with 9 bases left in between. Germline V lookup: CDR1 LNHDA, CDR2 SQIVND (reference sequence). This chain's CDR3 is CASSIGQGYEQYF. In DNA, the CDR3 is TGTGCCAGTAGTATCGGACAAGGCTACGAGCAGTACTTC.

In its sample, this clonotype was seen a few times. The V call is TRBV5-1, the J call TRBJ2-7, with D possibly being TRBD2 (5 bases). Germline CDR1 reads SGHRS; CDR2 reads YFSETQ. This CDR3 has 15 amino acids. V lost 4 bases and J lost 7, with 21 bases in between. The CDR3, as DNA: TGCGCCAGCAGCGGGAGCGAGGTCACTGTTGGGGAGCAGTACTTC. Amino acids: CASSGSEVTVGEQYF.

This chain connects TRBV4-1 to TRBJ2-1; 8 bases agree with TRBD2. V lost 1 base to trimming and J lost 7 bases; unmatched junction nucleotides: 18. This CDR3 contains 19 residues. CDR1 is MGHRA and CDR2 is YSYEKL in the germline V gene. The CDR3 DNA reads as TGCGCCAGCAGCCAAGGGGCAACGGGGGGGTCCAGGGATTCAAATGAGCAGTTCTTC. Translation: CASSQGATGGSRDSNEQFF.

With regard to this clonotype: A much larger clone is a single base away; this may be a read error. V usage is TRBV25-1 and J usage is TRBJ1-3; D is unclear. This CDR3 has 11 amino acids. Germline V gene lookup returns CDR1 MGHDK and CDR2 SYGVNS. Trimming took 8 bases from V and 0 from J, leaving 2 bases between them. The CDR3 coding sequence is TGTGCCAGCGGCTCTGGAAACACCATATATTTT. This gives the protein CASGSGNTIYF.

This clonotype was recorded a few times. The J gene is TRBJ2-7, the V gene TRBV5-6; 7 nucleotides match TRBD2. CDR3 size: 13 residues. Germline CDR1 reads SGHDT; CDR2 reads YYEEEE. V was clipped by 0 bases and J by 7 bases; unmatched bases: 4. This CDR3 is CASSLGGRGEQYF. CDR3 coding DNA: TGTGCCAGCAGCTTGGGAGGGAGGGGAGAGCAGTACTTC.

The rearrangement uses TRBV12-3 or TRBV12-4 and TRBJ2-1; 9 bases map to TRBD2. Trimming removed 4 bases from V and 2 bases from J; junction bases left unmatched: 9. The CDR3 sequence is 17 residues long. The CDR3 is CASSSSRLAAPYNEQFF. CDR3 DNA sequence: TGTGCCAGCAGTTCCTCTAGACTAGCGGCCCCCTACAATGAGCAGTTCTTC.

V and J are TRBV5-1 and TRBJ1-2; 8 bases fit TRBD1. Germline loops: CDR1 SGHRS, CDR2 YFSETQ. This CDR3 spans 13 amino acids. V lost 7 bases to trimming and J lost 1 base; unmatched junction nucleotides: 3. The CDR3 region is CASRQGFNYGYTF. DNA for the CDR3: TGCGCCAGCCGACAGGGGTTTAACTATGGCTACACCTTC.

CDR3 sequence: CASKTRDRGELFF. CDR3 in DNA: TGTGCCAGCAAGACACGGGACCGAGGGGAGCTGTTTTTT. V is TRBV27 and J is TRBJ2-2; D possibly uses TRBD1 or TRBD2 (5 bases each). Germline CDR1 reads MNHEY; CDR2 reads SMNVEV (reference sequence). The CDR3 runs to 13 residues. V was shortened by 7 bases and J by 8 bases, with 14 bases between the two germline ends.

The V and J genes are TRBV9 and TRBJ2-2; D not resolved. V was pared by 3 bases and J by 6 bases, with 6 bases between. The germline gives CDR1 SGDLS, CDR2 YYNGEE. The CDR3 covers 12 residues. The CDR3 is CASSAIPGELFF. For the CDR3, the DNA is TGTGCCAGCAGCGCTATCCCCGGGGAGCTGTTTTTT.

The chain combines TRBV7-6 with TRBJ2-3; perhaps TRBD2 as D (6 bases). Trimming pared 5 bases from V and 4 bases from J, leaving 13 bases between. CDR1 and CDR2 from the germline V gene are SGHVS and FNYEAQ. This CDR3 is built from 14 residues. CDR3 DNA sequence: TGTGCCAGCAGCATGGCGGGATTTGCAGATACGCAGTATTTT. As protein: CASSMAGFADTQYF.